The T cell receptor (beta chain) described here comes from a study of response to subunit inactivated influenza vaccine. Study observations and caveats: The study's authors posited that every seasonal influenza vaccination enlists few new T cells.

TCRdb used MiXCR to reprocess the RT-PCR reads, holding one entry per CDR3 protein. The sample gives almost 600,000 distinct CDR3 sequences, 14% of which show up once; 11% is in the top ten. This CDR3 spans 14 amino acids. The V gene's germline CDR1 is MGHDK and CDR2 SYGVNS. V lost 3 bases and J lost 8, with 16 bases in between. This clonotype has more than one count but fewer than ten. Antigen specificity is unknown. The sample in question was PBMCs from blood, obtained about 11 days after vaccination. This clonotype was obtained from a man aged 50-59 years who received an inactivated influenza vaccine. The rearrangement joins TRBV25-1 to TRBJ1-2; D is unresolved. CDR3 DNA: TGTGCCAGCAGTGACCCCTCTGGAGGGAGAGGCTACACCTTC. This codes for CASSDPSGGRGYTF.